A selection of T cell receptor beta chains follows, all from one sample in a study of blood T cell repertoires in COVID-19. Produced via immunoSEQ multiplex PCR; TCRdb's table is partial and in-frame only. The data show about 100,000 clones, roughly 84% seen once. What was sequenced was peripheral blood. Receptor source: a human donor in a cohort sampled during active COVID-19. The CDR3 runs from the conserved cysteine through the conserved F or W. Each record gives: CDR3 DNA, CDR3 protein, V gene, CDR3 length, J gene, D gene, clone size. A D gene is named only where the DNA matches it firmly. Expanded clones are given a class, and other clones once, few, many or no size at all.

DNA: TGTGCCAGCAGTCAACAGGGCGCCGGGGAGCTGTTTTTT
CDR3: CASSQQGAGELFF
V: TRBV12-3/TRBV12-4
length: 13
J: TRBJ2-2
D: NA
size: NA

DNA: TGTGCCAGCAGCCGAGAGGTCGGGGGGGGCACAGATACGCAGTATTTT
CDR3: CASSREVGGGTDTQYF
V: TRBV7-8
length: 16
J: TRBJ2-3
D: TRBD2
size: NA

DNA: TGTGCCAGTTGGGACAGAGAGGGTTCACCCCTCCACTTT
CDR3: CASWDREGSPLHF
V: TRBV19
length: 13
J: TRBJ1-6
D: TRBD1
size: NA

DNA: TGTGCCAGCAGTCCATCTAGCGGGAGCACCGGGGAGCTGTTTTTT
CDR3: CASSPSSGSTGELFF
V: TRBV7-2
length: 15
J: TRBJ2-2
D: TRBD2
size: NA

DNA: TGTGCCAGCAGCCCGGGGGGACAGGGGATCACCGGGGAGCTGTTTTTT
CDR3: CASSPGGQGITGELFF
V: TRBV5-4
length: 16
J: TRBJ2-2
D: TRBD1
size: NA

DNA: TGTGCCAGCAGTTACAACAGGGTTGCAACGCGCGGCTACACCTTC
CDR3: CASSYNRVATRGYTF
V: TRBV6-5
length: 15
J: TRBJ1-2
D: NA
size: NA

DNA: TGTGCCAGCAGTGAACTCGTCAGGTTCCAGTCACCCCTCCACTTT
CDR3: CASSELVRFQSPLHF
V: TRBV2
length: 15
J: TRBJ1-6
D: NA
size: NA

DNA: TGTGCCAGCAGTTTGGGTCTAGCGGGAGTTGCCGAGACCCAGTACTTC
CDR3: CASSLGLAGVAETQYF
V: TRBV27
length: 16
J: TRBJ2-5
D: TRBD2
size: NA

DNA: TGTGCCAGCACTCCCGCGACAGGTGACCTCTACGAGCAGTACTTC
CDR3: CASTPATGDLYEQYF
V: TRBV6-6
length: 15
J: TRBJ2-7
D: NA
size: NA

DNA: TGTGCCAGCAGGGGGCCGGGCTATGGCTACACCTTC
CDR3: CASRGPGYGYTF
V: TRBV27
length: 12
J: TRBJ1-2
D: NA
size: once

DNA: TGCGCCAGCAGCTTGGTACAGGGCGACTACACCTTC
CDR3: CASSLVQGDYTF
V: TRBV5-1
length: 12
J: TRBJ1-2
D: NA
size: NA

DNA: TGTGCCAGCAGCGCCTCGGGACAGGGGAAACTGTTTTTT
CDR3: CASSASGQGKLFF
V: TRBV2
length: 13
J: TRBJ1-4
D: TRBD1
size: NA

DNA: TGTGCCAGCAGTGGGGCAGGGAGGGCATGGGGCAATCAGCCCCAGCATTTT
CDR3: CASSGAGRAWGNQPQHF
V: TRBV2
length: 17
J: TRBJ1-5
D: NA
size: NA

DNA: TGCGCCAGCAGCCAAGACTTCGGACAGGGGCCATGGGAGACCCAGTACTTC
CDR3: CASSQDFGQGPWETQYF
V: TRBV4-1
length: 17
J: TRBJ2-5
D: TRBD1
size: NA

DNA: TGTGCCAGAAGCTTAGGGGGTATGAATGAGCAGTTCTTC
CDR3: CARSLGGMNEQFF
V: TRBV5-3
length: 13
J: TRBJ2-1
D: NA
size: NA

DNA: TGTGCCAGCAGTTTATTAGGCAGGGGGCTGGGCTACACCTTC
CDR3: CASSLLGRGLGYTF
V: TRBV28
length: 14
J: TRBJ1-2
D: TRBD1
size: NA

DNA: TGCGCCAGCAGATTGACAGAAGGCACTGAAGCTTTCTTT
CDR3: CASRLTEGTEAFF
V: TRBV5-1
length: 13
J: TRBJ1-1
D: NA
size: NA

DNA: TGTGCCCTTGCCCCCGGGAATTGGGCAGATACGCAGTATTTT
CDR3: CALAPGNWADTQYF
V: TRBV5-4
length: 14
J: TRBJ2-3
D: NA
size: many

DNA: TGTGCCAGCAGCTTAACGGGTTATAATTCACCCCTCCACTTT
CDR3: CASSLTGYNSPLHF
V: TRBV7-9
length: 14
J: TRBJ1-6
D: NA
size: NA

DNA: TGTGCCAGCTCACCAATCTTTAGCGGAACAGATACGCAGTATTTT
CDR3: CASSPIFSGTDTQYF
V: TRBV18
length: 15
J: TRBJ2-3
D: NA
size: NA

DNA: TGTGCCAGCTCGAGGAATAGCAATCAGCCCCAGCATTTT
CDR3: CASSRNSNQPQHF
V: TRBV18
length: 13
J: TRBJ1-5
D: NA
size: NA

DNA: TGTGCCAGAAACAGACTAGCGGGAGGGCGGGTAAACACAGATACGCAGTATTTT
CDR3: CARNRLAGGRVNTDTQYF
V: TRBV30
length: 18
J: TRBJ2-3
D: TRBD2
size: few

DNA: TGCGCCAGCAGACCTTCTAGCGGGAGGTCTACAGATACGCAGTATTTT
CDR3: CASRPSSGRSTDTQYF
V: TRBV5-1
length: 16
J: TRBJ2-3
D: TRBD2
size: NA

DNA: TGTGCCAGCAGTTGGACTGATGGGAATGAGCAGTTCTTC
CDR3: CASSWTDGNEQFF
V: TRBV12-3/TRBV12-4
length: 13
J: TRBJ2-1
D: NA
size: NA

DNA: TGTGCCAGCACCTCTCGCGGGGGCAAACAAGAGACCCAGTACTTC
CDR3: CASTSRGGKQETQYF
V: TRBV6-5
length: 15
J: TRBJ2-5
D: NA
size: NA

DNA: TGTGCCAGCAGCTTTATTCGGGACAGAACCCCCCATGAGCAGTTCTTC
CDR3: CASSFIRDRTPHEQFF
V: TRBV11-2
length: 16
J: TRBJ2-1
D: TRBD1
size: once

DNA: TGTGCCAGCAGTCGGCCGGGACAGGGGGCTGGGAACACTGAAGCTTTCTTT
CDR3: CASSRPGQGAGNTEAFF
V: TRBV6-2/TRBV6-3
length: 17
J: TRBJ1-1
D: TRBD1
size: NA

DNA: TGTGCCAGCGTTTCCTGGGCCCGACAGAACCGTCCCGGGGCCAACGTCCTGACTTTC
CDR3: CASVSWARQNRPGANVLTF
V: TRBV5-8
length: 19
J: TRBJ2-6
D: NA
size: NA

DNA: TGTGCCAGCAGCCCCGGGACTAGGGAGCCTCCCTACAATGAGCAGTTCTTC
CDR3: CASSPGTREPPYNEQFF
V: TRBV14
length: 17
J: TRBJ2-1
D: TRBD2
size: NA

DNA: TGTGCCAGCAGTTACTTCCGGGACAGGGATCAGCCCCAGCATTTT
CDR3: CASSYFRDRDQPQHF
V: TRBV6-2/TRBV6-3
length: 15
J: TRBJ1-5
D: TRBD1
size: NA

DNA: TGTGCCAGCAGCTTAGCAGCTAGCGGGGGGGCAGGCAATGAGCAGTTCTTC
CDR3: CASSLAASGGAGNEQFF
V: TRBV7-6
length: 17
J: TRBJ2-1
D: TRBD2
size: NA

DNA: TGTGCCAGCAGCTTCGGCGGAAAGGGGGAGACCCAGTACTTC
CDR3: CASSFGGKGETQYF
V: TRBV7-2
length: 14
J: TRBJ2-5
D: NA
size: NA

DNA: TGTGCCAGCAGTTTGGCAGGTAGCTCCTACGAGCAGTACTTC
CDR3: CASSLAGSSYEQYF
V: TRBV6-2/TRBV6-3
length: 14
J: TRBJ2-7
D: NA
size: NA

DNA: TGTGCCATCAGTGAAAACAGGGACAGTCAGCCCCAGCATTTT
CDR3: CAISENRDSQPQHF
V: TRBV10-3
length: 14
J: TRBJ1-5
D: TRBD1
size: NA

DNA: TGTGCCAGCAGCCCACAGGGCTCTGGGGCCAACGTCCTGACTTTC
CDR3: CASSPQGSGANVLTF
V: TRBV13
length: 15
J: TRBJ2-6
D: NA
size: NA

DNA: TGTGCCAGTGGGGACAGGGGGGCAGAAAAACTGTTTTTT
CDR3: CASGDRGAEKLFF
V: TRBV19
length: 13
J: TRBJ1-4
D: TRBD1
size: NA

DNA: TGTGCCACCTCGGGACAGCTAAGCACAGATACGCAGTATTTT
CDR3: CATSGQLSTDTQYF
V: TRBV6-5
length: 14
J: TRBJ2-3
D: TRBD1
size: NA

DNA: TGTGCCAGCGGACGAGCGGGGGGCTCCTACAATGAGCAGTTCTTC
CDR3: CASGRAGGSYNEQFF
V: TRBV2
length: 15
J: TRBJ2-1
D: TRBD2
size: NA

DNA: TGTGCCAGTAGTATAGTTACTGGCGGGGAGCTGTTTTTT
CDR3: CASSIVTGGELFF
V: TRBV19
length: 13
J: TRBJ2-2
D: NA
size: NA

DNA: TGTGCCAGCACCTTGACTGGGACTATCTCAGCCTACGAGCAGTACTTC
CDR3: CASTLTGTISAYEQYF
V: TRBV11-2
length: 16
J: TRBJ2-7
D: TRBD2
size: NA